This TCR beta chain derives from a study of OX40 agonist ivuxolimab in advanced cancers. About the research overall: An agonistic human IgG2 monoclonal antibody against OX40 (CD134) was given.

Sequencing was performed with immunoSEQ multiplex PCR; in TCRdb, only in-frame clones are kept and a portion is missing. This sample has 95,000 to 150,000 clones, with just over 90% found just once. This clone was picked up one time. What it recognizes is unknown. The missing conserved phenylalanine or tryptophan at the end of this CDR3 makes a read error likely. The DNA is omitted, as the CDR3 cannot be located on it reliably, and the CDR3 follows TCRdb's listing. CDR1 is SGHVS and CDR2 is FQNEAQ in the germline V gene. From its first to its last residue, the CDR3 has 13 amino acids. Whole-study findings and limits: On average, CD8+ T cells had more expanded clones than CD4+. Clones of CD4+ and CD8+ blood T cells grew by week 6 at doses of 0.1 to 3.0 mg/kg.

The sample was CD4+ or CD8+ T cells sorted from blood, taken in a trial of the OX40 agonist ivuxolimab. The chain combines TRBV7-8 with TRBJ1-4; TRBD1, the D gene given by the table, was not confirmed from the DNA. The TCR was taken from an adult with an advanced solid tumor such as melanoma, head and neck, liver or kidney cancer. CDR3 region: CASSWRGDKTRQG.